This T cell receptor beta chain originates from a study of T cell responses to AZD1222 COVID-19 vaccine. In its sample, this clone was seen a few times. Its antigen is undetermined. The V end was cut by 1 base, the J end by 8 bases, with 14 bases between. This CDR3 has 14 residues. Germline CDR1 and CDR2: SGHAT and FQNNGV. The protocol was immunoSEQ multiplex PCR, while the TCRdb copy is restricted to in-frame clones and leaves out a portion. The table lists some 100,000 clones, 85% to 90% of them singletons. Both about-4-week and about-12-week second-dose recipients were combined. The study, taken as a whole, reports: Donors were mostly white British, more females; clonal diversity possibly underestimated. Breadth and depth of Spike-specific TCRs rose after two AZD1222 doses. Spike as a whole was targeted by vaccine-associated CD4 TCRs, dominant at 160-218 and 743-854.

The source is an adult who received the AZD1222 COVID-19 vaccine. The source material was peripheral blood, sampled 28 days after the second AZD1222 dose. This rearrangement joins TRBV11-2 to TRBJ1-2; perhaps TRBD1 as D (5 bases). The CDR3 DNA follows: TGTGCCAGCAGCTTAGCCCGGACATCGGGGGGCTACACCTTC. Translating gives CASSLARTSGGYTF.